The entry that follows covers one TCR beta chain sequence. Profiled with immunoSEQ multiplex PCR; TCRdb holds only in-frame clones, not every one. The sample carries over 110,000 clones, under 95% recorded once. The data derive from a study of T cell responses to AZD1222 COVID-19 vaccine. CDR1 SGHTA and CDR2 FQGNSA come from the germline V gene. The CDR3 sequence is 17 residues long. V shed 1 base and J 4 bases; nucleotides not matched to a gene: 5. Sequences were derived from peripheral blood, sampled on day 0 of AZD1222 vaccination. This TCR derives from an adult in good health. The chain combines TRBV7-2 with TRBJ2-2, with 11 bases fitting TRBD2. In DNA, the CDR3 is TGTGCCAGCAGCTTAGTGGGTAGCGGGAGGGCCACCGGGGAGCTGTTTTTT. Translating gives CASSLVGSGRATGELFF.